At least ten counts were recorded for the clone carrying this T cell receptor (beta chain). Antigen specificity is unknown. The CDR3 end lies 3 residues beyond the end of the read and is filled in from the germline J gene. This sample is drawn from a study of T cell clonality in common variable immunodeficiency. Overall study results and limits: CVID subjects shared fewer TCRbeta clones than healthy controls did. Reportedly, TCR beta sequences from common variable immunodeficiency showed fewer deletions and N-nucleotide insertions.

The repertoire was sequenced with immunoSEQ multiplex PCR; TCRdb's copy has only in-frame clones and lacks some. The record shows around 9,600 clones for this sample, with no singletons present. This CDR3 has 15 residues. Trimming stripped 0 bases from V and 6 bases from J, with 15 bases between. Looked up from germline, CDR1 is SGHRS and CDR2 is YFSETQ. Aged about 8 to 65 years, CVID subjects averaged around 43 years old. The origin of this receptor is a human donor with common variable immunodeficiency. The sequencing input was peripheral blood mononuclear cells. The chain employs TRBV5-1 and TRBJ1-2; possible D gene TRBD1, 6 bases. The CDR3 bases that were read are TGCGCCAGCAGCTTGGCCATCGGGGGGCAGGATGGC. Encoded protein: CASSLAIGGQDG. Given in full, the CDR3 is CASSLAIGGQDGYTF. Full variable domain (outside the CDR3, taken from reference TRBV5-1 and TRBJ1-2): KAGVTQTPRYLIKTRGQQVTLSCSPISGHRSVSWYQQTPGQGLQFLFEYFSETQRNKGNFPGRFSGRQFSNSRSEMNVSTLELGDSALYLCASSLAIGGQDGYTFGSGTRLTVV.